Following are 23 T cell receptor beta chains from one sample sequenced in a study of blood T cell repertoires in COVID-19 (dated by TCRdb to between 2020 and 2021). Libraries were prepared through the immunoSEQ multiplex PCR assay. The source is immuneACCESS, and TCRdb retained only in-frame sequences with V and J called. Part of the clones is not carried over; for the studies checked, unresolved V genes explain less than half of this, and the remainder is unexplained. For this sample the table gives roughly 150,000 clones, of which 75% to 90% were detected only once. Around 6.1% of the sample comes from the top ten. The specimen sequenced was peripheral blood. These TCRs come from a man older than 75 with acute or convalescent COVID-19.

This chain connects TRBV28 to TRBJ2-4; TRBD2 might be the D (6 bases). The CDR3 length is 14 residues. Germline V lookup: CDR1 MDHEN, CDR2 SYDVKM. The germline V and J ends were trimmed by 2 bases and 9 bases, with 14 bases remaining between them. The CDR3 is CASSLGGDYGIQYF. In nucleotides, the CDR3 is TGTGCCAGCAGTTTAGGAGGGGATTACGGCATTCAGTACTTC.

This clone appeared a few times. V and J are TRBV19 and TRBJ1-2; D gene ambiguous. Germline CDR1 is LNHDA and CDR2 is SQIVND (reference sequence). The length of the CDR3 is 16 residues. V was trimmed by 7 bases and J by 0 bases, leaving 18 bases between them. CDR3 sequence (DNA): TGTGCCAGTAAAGCGTTTAGACCGAATTCTAACTATGGCTACACCTTC. It codes for CASKAFRPNSNYGYTF.

This clone was seen just once. The rearrangement uses TRBV7-3 and TRBJ1-1; TRBD1 aligns across 10 bases. CDR3 length: 14 amino acids. J was trimmed by 4 bases and V by 5 bases; bases with no gene match: 4. Germline values: CDR1 SGHTA, CDR2 FQGTGA. CDR3 loop: CASSQTGGLTEAFF. In DNA form, the CDR3 reads TGTGCCAGCAGCCAGACAGGGGGCCTCACTGAAGCTTTCTTT.

The chain has TRBV29-1 and TRBJ1-2, with 8 bases identical to TRBD1. V gave up 7 bases and J gave up 4 bases; unmatched junction bases: 2. CDR3 size: 11 residues. The V gene's germline CDR1 is SQVTM and CDR2 ANQGSEA. In DNA form, the CDR3 reads TGCAGCGGACAGGGGTTCTATGGCTACACCTTC. It is translated as CSGQGFYGYTF.

This clone was detected only once. The chain carries TRBV27 and TRBJ2-3, with D perhaps matching TRBD2 (6 bases). The CDR3 covers 16 residues. V gave up 7 bases and J gave up 2 bases, with 19 bases separating them. Germline V gene lookup returns CDR1 MNHEY and CDR2 SMNVEV (reference sequence). CDR3: CASNPSGGAVTDTQYF. DNA of the CDR3: TGTGCCAGCAACCCCTCCGGCGGGGCCGTCACAGATACGCAGTATTTT.

This clone was seen a few times. The genes are TRBV4-1 and TRBJ2-1, with D possibly matching TRBD2 (7 bases). Germline V gene lookup returns CDR1 MGHRA and CDR2 YSYEKL. CDR3 length: 15 amino acids. V shed 0 bases and J shed 9 bases, with 15 bases lying between them. The CDR3 DNA reads as TGCGCCAGCAGCCAAGATCGAGGGGGGGCTGCTGAGCAGTTCTTC. Translating it yields CASSQDRGGAAEQFF.

This rearrangement joins TRBV7-2 to TRBJ2-7; D may be TRBD1 (5 bases). CDR3 length equals 15 residues. CDR1 is SGHTA, CDR2 FQGNSA, per germline. Trimming took 3 bases from V and 2 from J, leaving 14 bases between them. The CDR3 sequence: CASSLTQGSPYEQYF. CDR3 DNA: TGTGCCAGCAGCTTGACTCAGGGCAGTCCCTACGAGCAGTACTTC.

CDR3 amino acids: CASRNPGQGNEQYF. DNA of the CDR3: TGTGCCAGTAGGAACCCGGGACAGGGAAATGAGCAGTACTTC. This chain connects TRBV19 to TRBJ2-7, with TRBD1 matching 9 bases. The CDR3 loop spans 14 amino acids. Losses at the gene ends were 6 bases for V and 7 bases for J; bases not matched to a gene: 10. The germline V gene encodes CDR1 LNHDA and CDR2 SQIVND (reference sequence).

This clone was seen once. V usage is TRBV28 and J usage is TRBJ1-3; possible D gene TRBD1, 6 bases. Per germline, CDR1 MDHEN and CDR2 SYDVKM. The CDR3 is made up of 13 amino acids. With 8 bases removed from V and 2 bases from J, the gap between germline ends came to 10 bases. Here the CDR3 DNA reads TGTGCCAGCCTACAGGGAGCTGGAAACACCATATATTTT. It encodes CASLQGAGNTIYF.

This sequence joins TRBV3-1 (or the pseudogene TRBV3-2) and TRBJ1-4, with 11 bases aligning to TRBD1. J was trimmed by 8 bases and V by 3 bases; bases with no gene match: 8. This CDR3 region has 16 residues. The germline V gene has CDR1 LGHDT and CDR2 YNNKEL (reference sequence). CDR3 residues: CASSHSPGTGGEKLFF. DNA of the CDR3: TGTGCCAGCAGCCACTCCCCCGGGACAGGGGGAGAAAAACTGTTTTTT.

This chain links TRBV20-1 with TRBJ2-3; a possible D gene is TRBD2 (7 bases). Germline loops: CDR1 DFQATT, CDR2 SNEGSKA (reference sequence). This CDR3 has 14 amino acids. V was pared by 3 bases and J by 3 bases, with 13 bases between. CDR3 protein: CSASGGGPTDTQYF. CDR3 sequence (DNA): TGCAGTGCTAGTGGGGGGGGCCCGACAGATACGCAGTATTTT.

This rearrangement joins TRBV18 to TRBJ2-1; 12 bases are a match to TRBD1. Germline V gives CDR1 KGHSH, CDR2 LQKENI. The trim removed 3 bases at V and 7 bases at J, leaving 7 bases unmatched. CDR3 length equals 16 residues. CDR3 sequence: CASSPTGTGGQNEQFF. For the CDR3, the DNA is TGTGCCAGCTCACCCACCGGGACAGGGGGCCAGAATGAGCAGTTCTTC.

J is TRBJ2-1 and V is TRBV7-9; 9 nucleotides match TRBD2. The CDR3 is made up of 15 amino acids. Germline CDR1 reads SEHNR; CDR2 reads FQNEAQ (reference sequence). The trim removed 6 bases at V and 4 bases at J, leaving 7 bases unmatched. The CDR3: CASRLTSGVYNEQFF. Here the CDR3 DNA reads TGTGCCAGCAGACTGACTAGCGGAGTTTACAATGAGCAGTTCTTC.

This clone has a single count. The chain recombines TRBV3-1 (or the pseudogene TRBV3-2) with TRBJ2-3, with a weak D call TRBD1 (5 bases). This CDR3 contains 12 residues. Germline loops: CDR1 LGHDT, CDR2 YNNKEL (reference sequence). V lost 6 bases to trimming and J lost 6 bases, with 10 bases between them. The CDR3 sequence is CASSPSGDTQYF. CDR3 coding DNA: TGTGCCAGCAGTCCTTCAGGGGATACGCAGTATTTT.

This clone was found once. The V call is TRBV11-2, the J call TRBJ2-7, with 8 bases that match TRBD2. This CDR3 is built from 15 residues. V shed 5 bases and J 4 bases; nucleotides not matched to a gene: 10. CDR1 and CDR2 (germline): SGHAT, FQNNGV. In DNA, the CDR3 is TGTGCCAGCAGCGTCGGTGGTAGCGGGACGTACGAGCAGTACTTC. This codes for CASSVGGSGTYEQYF.

The chain recombines TRBV18 with TRBJ2-3, with a weak D call TRBD1 (6 bases). The CDR3 extends over 15 amino acids. V was cut by 2 bases and J by 4 bases, with 13 bases left in between. Germline assignment: CDR1 KGHSH and CDR2 LQKENI. The CDR3 DNA sequence: TGTGCCAGCTCACCAATCACAGGGATCGCAGATACGCAGTATTTT. Its protein product is CASSPITGIADTQYF. The full variable domain, in which reference TRBV18 and TRBJ2-3 provide the parts outside the CDR3, is NAGVMQNPRHLVRRRGQEARLRCSPMKGHSHVYWYRQLPEEGLKFMVYLQKENIIDESGMPKERFSAEFPKEGPSILRIQQVVRGDSAAYFCASSPITGIADTQYFGPGTRLTVL.

This chain links TRBV24-1 with TRBJ2-3; 12 nucleotides match TRBD2. The length of the CDR3 is 14 residues. V lost 12 bases and J lost 2; bases outside the gene matches: 5. Germline CDR1 KGHDR, CDR2 SFDVKD. Written as DNA, the CDR3 is TGTGCCGTTACTAGCGGGGGGCCCACAGATACGCAGTATTTT. Translated, it gives CAVTSGGPTDTQYF.

The V call is TRBV19, the J call TRBJ1-4; a possible D gene is TRBD1 (6 bases). Trimming took 3 bases from V and 4 from J, leaving 12 bases between them. The CDR3 is 15 residues long. Germline CDR1 and CDR2: LNHDA and SQIVND (reference sequence). The CDR3 DNA sequence: TGTGCCAGTAGTATTCTACAGGGAGTTAATGAAAAACTGTTTTTT. Its translation: CASSILQGVNEKLFF.

The V and J genes are TRBV30 and TRBJ2-2; 10 bases agree with TRBD2. Germline CDR1 GTSNPN, CDR2 SVGIG (reference sequence). CDR3 length equals 15 residues. The ends lost 4 bases at V and 7 bases at J; junction bases unmatched: 9. The CDR3, as DNA: TGTGCCTGGACTGGGCTAGCGGGAGTGGTCGGGGAGCTGTTTTTT. It encodes CAWTGLAGVVGELFF.

This clone is a singleton in its sample. The rearrangement uses TRBV5-1 and TRBJ1-4, with unresolved D. Trimming left V 4 bases short and J 0 bases short, with 22 bases between. This CDR3 region has 19 residues. Germline assignment: CDR1 SGHRS and CDR2 YFSETQ. CDR3 loop: CASSATRAGDSATNEKLFF. The CDR3 nucleotides read TGCGCCAGCAGCGCGACGAGGGCCGGAGACTCTGCAACTAATGAAAAACTGTTTTTT.

The V and J genes are TRBV10-3 and TRBJ1-5; 9 bases fit TRBD1. CDR3 size: 15 residues. The germline gives CDR1 ENHRY, CDR2 SYGVKD. J was trimmed by 3 bases and V by 5 bases; bases with no gene match: 5. Written as DNA, the CDR3 is TGTGCCATCAGTTCCGGGACAGGGAACAATCAGCCCCAGCATTTT. Its translation: CAISSGTGNNQPQHF.

The V gene is TRBV29-1, the J gene TRBJ1-1, with 8 bases fitting TRBD1. In germline, CDR1 is SQVTM, CDR2 ANQGSEA. Losses at the gene ends were 5 bases for V and 1 base for J; bases not matched to a gene: 3. CDR3 size: 13 residues. CDR3 coding DNA: TGCAGCGTTACAGGGACAGGGAACACTGAAGCTTTCTTT. Translated, it gives CSVTGTGNTEAFF.

The gene calls are TRBV5-4 and TRBJ1-2; D is ambiguous. Trimming removed 4 bases from V and 0 bases from J, with 19 bases in between. Per the germline V gene, CDR1 is SGHNT and CDR2 is YYREEE (reference sequence). This CDR3 comprises 17 residues. In DNA, the CDR3 is TGTGCCAGCAGCCCAACTCGTGGCGGGAAAGCTAACTATGGCTACACCTTC. Translated, it gives CASSPTRGGKANYGYTF. The full variable domain, in which reference TRBV5-4 and TRBJ1-2 provide the parts outside the CDR3, is ETGVTQSPTHLIKTRGQQVTLRCSSQSGHNTVSWYQQALGQGPQFIFQYYREEENGRGNFPPRFSGLQFPNYSSELNVNALELDDSALYLCASSPTRGGKANYGYTFGSGTRLTVV.